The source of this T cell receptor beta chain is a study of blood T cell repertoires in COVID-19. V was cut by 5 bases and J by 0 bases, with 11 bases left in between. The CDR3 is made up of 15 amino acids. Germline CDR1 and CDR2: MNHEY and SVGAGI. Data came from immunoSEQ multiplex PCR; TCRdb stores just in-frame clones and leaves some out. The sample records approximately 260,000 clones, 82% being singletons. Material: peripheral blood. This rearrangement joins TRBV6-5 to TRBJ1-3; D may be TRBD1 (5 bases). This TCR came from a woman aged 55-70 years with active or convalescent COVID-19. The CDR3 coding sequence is TGTGCCAGCAGTCCGACAGTCAACTCTGGAAACACCATATATTTT. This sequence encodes CASSPTVNSGNTIYF.